This record concerns one T cell receptor (beta chain) sequence. Its cognate antigen has yet to be identified. The sample holds no much larger clone one base away, and base qualities are not on file. The data originate from a study of technical replicates of blood from a handful of donors (dated by TCRdb to the late 2010s). The CDR3, cysteine through phenylalanine, is 15 amino acids long. Only CDR3 DNA is held: 45 bases, read in frame from base 1. V loses 5 bases, J loses 3 bases, and the germline ends lie 16 bases apart. The germline V gene provides CDR1 MGHRA and CDR2 YSYEKL. The library was made by the immunoSEQ multiplex PCR assay. What TCRdb holds here is the immuneACCESS table cut down to in-frame rearrangements. Part of the clones is not present; checked against another copy, under half of the missing clones reflect an unresolved V gene, and the others are unexplained. A total of tens of thousands of clones appear in this sample, around 96% of them only once. In total, the top ten clones hold less than 0.35% of the sample.

The rearrangement combines TRBV4-1 with TRBJ1-2; 6 matching bases give a weak D call of TRBD1. The origin of this receptor is a human donor in good health. The sequencing sample was made of T cells isolated from PBMCs. The bases read TGCGCCAGCAGCACCCGAACAGGGTTGGACTATGGCTACACCTTC. Translated, it gives CASSTRTGLDYGYTF.